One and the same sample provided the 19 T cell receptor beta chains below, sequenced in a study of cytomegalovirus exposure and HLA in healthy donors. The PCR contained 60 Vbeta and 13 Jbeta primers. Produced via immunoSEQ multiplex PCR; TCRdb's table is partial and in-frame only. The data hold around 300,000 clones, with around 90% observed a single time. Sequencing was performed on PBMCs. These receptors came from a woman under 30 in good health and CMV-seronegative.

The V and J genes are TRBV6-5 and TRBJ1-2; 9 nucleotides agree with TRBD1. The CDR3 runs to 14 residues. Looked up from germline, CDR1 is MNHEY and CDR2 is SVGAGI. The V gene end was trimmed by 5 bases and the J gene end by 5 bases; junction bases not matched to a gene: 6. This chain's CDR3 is CASSQGTGRYGYTF. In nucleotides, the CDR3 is TGTGCCAGCAGTCAAGGGACAGGGCGTTATGGCTACACCTTC.

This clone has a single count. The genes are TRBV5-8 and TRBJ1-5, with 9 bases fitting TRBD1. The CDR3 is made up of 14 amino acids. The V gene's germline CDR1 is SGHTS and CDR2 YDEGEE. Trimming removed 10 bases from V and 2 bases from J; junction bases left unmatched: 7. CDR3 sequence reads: CAGRDRAGNQPQHF. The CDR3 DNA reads TGTGCCGGGAGGGACAGGGCAGGCAATCAGCCCCAGCATTTT. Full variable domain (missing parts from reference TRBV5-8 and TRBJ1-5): EAGVTQSPTHLIKTRGQQATLRCSPISGHTSVYWYQQALGLGLQFLLWYDEGEERNRGNFPPRFSGRQFPNYSSELNVNALELEDSALYLCAGRDRAGNQPQHFGDGTRLSIL.

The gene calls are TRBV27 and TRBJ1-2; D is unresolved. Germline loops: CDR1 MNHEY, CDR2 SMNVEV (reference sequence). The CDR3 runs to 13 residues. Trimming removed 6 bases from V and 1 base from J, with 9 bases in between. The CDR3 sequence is CASSPHSNYGYTF. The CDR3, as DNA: TGTGCCAGCAGCCCTCACAGTAACTATGGCTACACCTTC.

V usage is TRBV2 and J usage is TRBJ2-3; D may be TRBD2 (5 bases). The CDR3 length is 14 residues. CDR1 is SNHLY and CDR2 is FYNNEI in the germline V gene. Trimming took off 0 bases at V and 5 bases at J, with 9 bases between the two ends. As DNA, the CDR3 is TGTGCCAGCAGTGAAGCGGAGGCTATAGATACGCAGTATTTT. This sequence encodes CASSEAEAIDTQYF.

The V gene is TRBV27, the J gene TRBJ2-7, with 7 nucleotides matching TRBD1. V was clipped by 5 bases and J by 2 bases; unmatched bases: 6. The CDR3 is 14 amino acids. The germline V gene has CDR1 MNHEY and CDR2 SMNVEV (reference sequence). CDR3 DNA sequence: TGTGCCAGCAGTCTAGGGGGCAGTACCTACGAGCAGTACTTC. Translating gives CASSLGGSTYEQYF.

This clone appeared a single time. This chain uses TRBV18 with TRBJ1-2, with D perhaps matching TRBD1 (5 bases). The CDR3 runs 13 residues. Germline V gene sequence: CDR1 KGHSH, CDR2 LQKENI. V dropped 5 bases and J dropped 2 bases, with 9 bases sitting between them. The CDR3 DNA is TGTGCCAGCTCAGCTCCAGGGAACTATGGCTACACCTTC. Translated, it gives CASSAPGNYGYTF.

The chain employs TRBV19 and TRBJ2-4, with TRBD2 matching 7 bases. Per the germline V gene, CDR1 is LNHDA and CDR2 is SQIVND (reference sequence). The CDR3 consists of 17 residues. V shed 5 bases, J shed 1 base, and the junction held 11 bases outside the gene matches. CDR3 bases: TGTGCCAGTAGTTCCTGGGGAGGGCGTACGGCCAAAAACATTCAGTACTTC. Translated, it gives CASSSWGGRTAKNIQYF.

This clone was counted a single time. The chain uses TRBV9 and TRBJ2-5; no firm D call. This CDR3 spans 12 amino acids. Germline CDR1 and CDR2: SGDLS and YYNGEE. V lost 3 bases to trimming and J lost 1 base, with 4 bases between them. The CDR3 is CASSASQETQYF. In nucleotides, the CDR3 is TGTGCCAGCAGCGCGAGCCAAGAGACCCAGTACTTC.

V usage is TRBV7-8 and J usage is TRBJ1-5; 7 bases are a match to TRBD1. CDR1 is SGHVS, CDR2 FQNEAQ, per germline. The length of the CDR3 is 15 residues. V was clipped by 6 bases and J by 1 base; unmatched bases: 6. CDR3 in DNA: TGTGCCAGCAGTCCCGGGACAGCCAGCAATCAGCCCCAGCATTTT. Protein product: CASSPGTASNQPQHF.

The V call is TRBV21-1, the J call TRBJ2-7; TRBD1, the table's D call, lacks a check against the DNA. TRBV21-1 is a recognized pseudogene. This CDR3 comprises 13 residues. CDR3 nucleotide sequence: TGTGCCAGCAGCAAGGGGCAGGGCTACGAGCAGTACTTC. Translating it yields CASSKGQGYEQYF.

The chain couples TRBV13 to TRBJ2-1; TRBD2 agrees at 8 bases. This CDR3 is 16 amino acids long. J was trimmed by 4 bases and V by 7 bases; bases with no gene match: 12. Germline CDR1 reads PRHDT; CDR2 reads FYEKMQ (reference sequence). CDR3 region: CASKLSGTRQYNEQFF. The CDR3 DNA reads TGTGCCAGCAAGCTTTCCGGGACTAGACAGTACAATGAGCAGTTCTTC.

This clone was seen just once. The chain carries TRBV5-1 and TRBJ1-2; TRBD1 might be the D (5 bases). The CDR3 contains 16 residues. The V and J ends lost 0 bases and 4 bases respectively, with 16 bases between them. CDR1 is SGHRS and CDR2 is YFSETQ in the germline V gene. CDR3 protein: CASSLGASTALYGYTF. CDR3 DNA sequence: TGCGCCAGCAGCTTGGGGGCTTCGACAGCCCTCTATGGCTACACCTTC.

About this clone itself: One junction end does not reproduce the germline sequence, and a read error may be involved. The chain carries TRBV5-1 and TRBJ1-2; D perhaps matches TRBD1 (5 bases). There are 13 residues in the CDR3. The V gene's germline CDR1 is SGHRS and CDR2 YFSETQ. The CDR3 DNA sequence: TGCGCCAGCAGCTTGGAAGGCAGGGTCACGGGGGGCTTC. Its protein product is CASSLEGRVTGGF. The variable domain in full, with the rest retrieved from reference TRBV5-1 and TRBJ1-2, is KAGVTQTPRYLIKTRGQQVTLSCSPISGHRSVSWYQQTPGQGLQFLFEYFSETQRNKGNFPGRFSGRQFSNSRSEMNVSTLELGDSALYLCASSLEGRVTGGFGSGTRLTVV.

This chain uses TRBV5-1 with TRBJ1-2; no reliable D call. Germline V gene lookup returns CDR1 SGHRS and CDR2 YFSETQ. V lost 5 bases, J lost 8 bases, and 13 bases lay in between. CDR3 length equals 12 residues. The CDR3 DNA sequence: TGCGCCAGCAGGGAATCGGGTGAAGGCTACACCTTC. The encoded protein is CASRESGEGYTF.

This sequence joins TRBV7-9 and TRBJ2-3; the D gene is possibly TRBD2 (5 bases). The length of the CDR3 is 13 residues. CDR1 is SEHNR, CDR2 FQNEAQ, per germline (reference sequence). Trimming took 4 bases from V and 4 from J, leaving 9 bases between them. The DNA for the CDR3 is TGTGCCAGCAGCTCGCAAGCGGCAGATACGCAGTATTTT. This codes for CASSSQAADTQYF.

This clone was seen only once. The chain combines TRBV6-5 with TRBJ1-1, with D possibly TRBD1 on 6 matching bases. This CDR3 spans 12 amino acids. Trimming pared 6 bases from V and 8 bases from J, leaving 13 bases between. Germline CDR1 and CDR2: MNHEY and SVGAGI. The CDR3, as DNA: TGTGCCAGCAGGCCCCCGGACAGAGAAGCTTTCTTT. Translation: CASRPPDREAFF.

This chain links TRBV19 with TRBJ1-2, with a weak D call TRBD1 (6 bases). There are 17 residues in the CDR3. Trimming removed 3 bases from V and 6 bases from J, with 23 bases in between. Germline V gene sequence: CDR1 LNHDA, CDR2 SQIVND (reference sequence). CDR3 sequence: CASSMVLRWDIQDGYTF. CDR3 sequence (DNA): TGTGCCAGTAGTATGGTTCTGCGCTGGGACATACAAGATGGCTACACCTTC.

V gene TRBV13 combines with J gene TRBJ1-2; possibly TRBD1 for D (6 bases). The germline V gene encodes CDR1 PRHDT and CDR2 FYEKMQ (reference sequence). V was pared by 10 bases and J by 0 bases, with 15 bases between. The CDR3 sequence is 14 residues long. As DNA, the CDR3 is TGTGCCACCCTCGCAGGGGCGTCTAACTATGGCTACACCTTC. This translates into CATLAGASNYGYTF.

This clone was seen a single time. CDR3 amino acids: CASSRAGSTDTQYF. In DNA form, the CDR3 reads TGCGCCAGCAGTCGGGCAGGGAGCACAGATACGCAGTATTTT. The V and J genes are TRBV4-1 and TRBJ2-3, with a weak D call TRBD1 (5 bases). The CDR3 covers 14 residues. Trimming shortened V by 6 bases and J by 0 bases, and 10 bases separated the two germline ends. The germline V gene encodes CDR1 MGHRA and CDR2 YSYEKL.